This T cell receptor (beta chain) was documented in a study of cytomegalovirus exposure and HLA in healthy donors. Background on the study: Among the roughly 400 genotyped donors, 65% to 85% were placed in the Caucasian-associated ancestry cluster.

V dropped 5 bases and J dropped 2 bases, with 12 bases sitting between them. The germline V gene encodes CDR1 LGHNA and CDR2 YNFKEQ. This CDR3 region has 15 residues. The study ran its PCR with 60 Vbeta and 13 Jbeta primers. The method was immunoSEQ multiplex PCR; TCRdb's version includes in-frame clones alone and lacks a portion of them. This sample lists 180,000 or so clones; its ten largest clones have 0.74%. General study points: In a later analysis, an Asian-associated ancestry cluster reportedly showed fewer N-insertions than the approximately 700-donor mean.

Regarding this clone: What it binds is unknown.

What was sequenced was PBMCs. The receptor comes from a boy aged 5 to 17 in good health and CMV-seronegative. The chain couples TRBV4-2 to TRBJ2-2; D gene uncertain. CDR3 loop: CASSIGSVNTGELFF. CDR3 in DNA: TGTGCCAGCAGCATTGGCAGTGTAAACACCGGGGAGCTGTTTTTT.